Reported below is one T cell receptor beta chain. This clonotype has only one observation. Its specific antigen is unknown. Base qualities are not at hand, and no much larger clone is one base apart. A single read makes a weak case. CDR1 and CDR2, per the germline V gene, are LGHNA and YNFKEQ. The CDR3, from cysteine to phenylalanine, totals 19 residues. The CDR3 DNA has 57 bases and is translated from base 1. Trimmed from V: 0 bases; trimmed from J: 5 bases; junction bases lacking a gene match: 14. TCRdb names Illumina NovaSeq 6000 as the instrument used. Using 5'RACE with constant-segment primers, TCRalpha and TCRbeta cDNA libraries were constructed, with sample barcodes and unique molecular identifiers added in the process. Trizol reagent was used to extract RNA from every sample. Library amplification was performed in two PCR steps, and a second sample barcode and Illumina TruSeq adapters were introduced in the second step. Sequencing of libraries was performed on an Illumina NovaSeq with 2 x 150 bp paired-end reads. The authors' analysis ran thus. The reads were demultiplexed and collapsed into UMI-guided consensus sequences using migec v1.2.7. Using mixcr v2.1.11, UMI consensuses were aligned to TRA and TRB V and J templates and then assembled into clonotypes. A clonotype was counted as expanded or contracted only when both edgeR and NoisET called the clonotype significant, with the noise models trained on biological replicates. For edgeR calls, the thresholds were a false discovery rate-adjusted p below 0.01 and a log2 fold-change of 1. As an exploratory analysis of dynamics, PCA with hierarchical clustering was applied to max-normalized trajectories of the 1000 most abundant clonotypes. Separately sequenced CD4+ and CD8+ repertoires were used to assign the CD4 or CD8 phenotype of responding clones. TCRdb passed the public sequencing reads through fastp at Q25 and MiXCR, retaining productive beta sequences. Duplicate CDR3 protein sequences are folded into a single record with the most common DNA and genes. What appears here as the V and J calls and clone size reflects TCRdb's work, not the paper's. In all, the sample holds approximately 250,000 distinct CDR3 sequences, and 16% of those were seen once. The ten most abundant clones make up approximately 20% of the sample.

These data come from a study of T-cell memory formation after mild COVID-19 (dated by TCRdb to about 2021). For the wider study: Most TCR sequence clusters were specific to one of the two donors. T-cell clones expanding and contracting after mild COVID-19 in two donors were tracked by longitudinal TCRalpha and TCRbeta repertoire sequencing. Two young, previously healthy adult volunteers, one female and one male, were included in the cohort.

What the authors observed across the whole study: Balanced CD4/CD8 phenotypes were observed for clones contracting from day 15 to 85, whereas a bias towards CD4+ was observed for a second wave of clones expanding from day 15 to 37. The detection of some responding clones in pre-infection memory suggests that pre-existing cross-reactive memory T cells joined the SARS-CoV-2 response. Contracting CD4+ clones turned up mainly in the CM and EM memory subsets, whereas EMRA was where CD8+ clones were enriched. Only two mild cases were covered in the study, and larger cohorts including severe cases with pre-infection samples were considered necessary. The second-wave clones that peaked on day 37 were not confirmed to be SARS-CoV-2 specific.

Ficoll-Paque density gradient centrifugation was the method used to isolate PBMCs. The rearranged chain carries TRBV4-2 and TRBJ1-3; 9 bases in the junction line up with TRBD1. The sequence was obtained from a man in his late teens or twenties who had mild COVID-19 (a few samples of this study predate the infection). The sample titles of this study are shuffled in the database, so cell type and time point are left out; the donor was told from shared clones. Sample: PBMCs or a T cell subset sorted from them (not recorded which). The nucleotide sequence is given as TGTGCCAGCAGCCAAGAATGGATAAGGGGGACAGGGAGTAGAAACACCATATATTTT. Its protein reads: CASSQEWIRGTGSRNTIYF.